The 18 T cell receptor beta chains reported below all come from one sample, sequenced in a study of identifying expanded T cells in peripheral blood. Profiled with immunoSEQ multiplex PCR; TCRdb holds only in-frame clones, not every one. Of around 100,000 clones in the sample, 70% to 90% were seen once. The sequencing sample was made of blood. The origin of the receptors is a person between 18 and 75 years old in good health.

V usage is TRBV19 and J usage is TRBJ1-1; possible D gene TRBD1, 6 bases. The CDR3 has 15 amino acids. V was shortened by 3 bases and J by 5 bases, with 16 bases between the two germline ends. Germline V gives CDR1 LNHDA, CDR2 SQIVND (reference sequence). Here the CDR3 DNA reads TGTGCCAGTAGTATGGTCAGGGGAGGCGGAACTGAAGCTTTCTTT. Protein: CASSMVRGGGTEAFF. The entire variable domain, with the rest obtained from reference TRBV19 and TRBJ1-1, is as follows: DGGITQSPKYLFRKEGQNVTLSCEQNLNHDAMYWYRQDPGQGLRLIYYSQIVNDFQKGDIAEGYSVSREKKESFPLTVTSAQKNPTAFYLCASSMVRGGGTEAFFGQGTRLTVV.

This chain links TRBV2 with TRBJ2-7; D possibly corresponds to TRBD1 (6 bases). CDR3 size: 11 residues. V was shortened by 10 bases and J by 3 bases, with 10 bases between the two germline ends. Germline lookup yields CDR1 SNHLY and CDR2 FYNNEI. The chain's CDR3 is CATRDNYEQYF. The CDR3 bases are TGTGCCACCCGGGACAACTACGAGCAGTACTTC.

V and J are TRBV19 and TRBJ1-4; D is undetermined. The ends were cut back, 8 bases at V and 6 bases at J, with 16 bases in the middle. In germline, CDR1 is LNHDA, CDR2 SQIVND (reference sequence). The CDR3 is made up of 14 amino acids. CDR3 nucleotides: TGTGCCAGTCGCAGACAAACGGGTGATGAAAAACTGTTTTTT. Translating it yields CASRRQTGDEKLFF.

The chain joins TRBV7-9 to TRBJ1-4; the D gene is possibly TRBD1 (5 bases). The CDR3 spans 15 residues. Per germline, CDR1 SEHNR and CDR2 FQNEAQ (reference sequence). V lost 3 bases to trimming and J lost 8 bases, with 16 bases between them. The CDR3 nucleotides read TGTGCCAGCAGCTTGTTGACAGCTCTAGACGAAAAACTGTTTTTT. Translation gives CASSLLTALDEKLFF.

The chain couples TRBV6-1 to TRBJ2-2, with 8 bases fitting TRBD2. CDR1 MNHNS and CDR2 SASEGT come from the germline V gene. This CDR3 spans 15 amino acids. The V and J ends lost 5 bases and 2 bases, in that order; junction bases with no gene match: 4. CDR3 sequence (DNA): TGTGCCAGCAGTAAACTAGCGGACAACACCGGGGAGCTGTTTTTT. It yields the protein CASSKLADNTGELFF.

V is TRBV2 and J is TRBJ2-7; D ambiguous. This CDR3 region has 13 residues. V gave up 4 bases and J gave up 5 bases, with 12 bases separating them. The germline V gene encodes CDR1 SNHLY and CDR2 FYNNEI. The CDR3: CASSVWGGDEQYF. In DNA form, the CDR3 reads TGTGCCAGCAGTGTGTGGGGTGGTGACGAGCAGTACTTC.

V usage is TRBV4-3 and J usage is TRBJ1-1; D unclear. Germline-derived CDR1 and CDR2 are LGHNA and YSLEER. Trimming cost V 3 bases and J 3 bases, with 8 bases left between them. CDR3 length equals 13 residues. Here the CDR3 DNA reads TGCGCCAGCAGCCATAGACTTTACACTGAAGCTTTCTTT. It yields the protein CASSHRLYTEAFF.

In its sample, this clone was seen once. This chain links TRBV10-3 with TRBJ2-1; D is perhaps TRBD1 or TRBD2 (5 bases each). Germline V CDR1 and CDR2: ENHRY, SYGVKD. The CDR3 extends over 13 amino acids. The V and J ends lost 8 bases and 0 bases respectively, with 8 bases between them. CDR3 amino acids: CAIGTSSYNEQFF. CDR3 nucleotide sequence: TGTGCCATCGGGACGAGCTCCTACAATGAGCAGTTCTTC.

The V call is TRBV4-1, the J call TRBJ2-7; 8 positions agree with TRBD2. The CDR3 has 17 residues. With V trimmed by 4 bases and J by 2 bases, 13 bases remained unmatched. Per germline, CDR1 MGHRA and CDR2 YSYEKL. The CDR3 protein is CASSLLTGLAVPYEQYF. CDR3 in DNA: TGCGCCAGCAGCCTGCTAACTGGACTAGCCGTACCCTACGAGCAGTACTTC.

The chain links TRBV28 to TRBJ1-5; D is perhaps TRBD1 (6 bases). The CDR3 totals 15 residues. Deletions cut 2 bases from V and 3 bases from J, with 11 bases between. Germline V gene sequence: CDR1 MDHEN, CDR2 SYDVKM. The CDR3 DNA reads TGTGCCAGCAGTTTACCGGACAGACCCAATCAGCCCCAGCATTTT. It specifies CASSLPDRPNQPQHF.

The rearrangement uses TRBV7-8 and TRBJ2-3, with 8 bases that match TRBD2. Germline CDR1 SGHVS, CDR2 FQNEAQ. The CDR3 contains 16 residues. V lost 5 bases and J lost 3; bases outside the gene matches: 10. CDR3 sequence: CASSQALGGRTDTQYF. CDR3 bases: TGTGCCAGCAGCCAGGCGCTGGGCGGGAGGACAGATACGCAGTATTTT.

V is TRBV19 and J is TRBJ2-6, with TRBD2 as a possible D gene (5 bases). Germline V gene sequence: CDR1 LNHDA, CDR2 SQIVND (reference sequence). This CDR3 has 16 amino acids. Between the trimmed V and J ends, which lost 11 bases and 2 bases, there was a span of 19 bases. The DNA of the CDR3 is TGTGCCCGCCGGGAAACCAAACCCCCTGGGGCCAACGTCCTGACTTTC. Its translation: CARRETKPPGANVLTF.

The chain carries TRBV7-2 and TRBJ2-7; D unclear. Germline V gives CDR1 SGHTA, CDR2 FQGNSA. This CDR3 is 15 amino acids long. V was trimmed by 1 base and J by 2 bases, leaving 12 bases between them. The chain's CDR3 is CASSLGFRDTYEQYF. In DNA form, the CDR3 reads TGTGCCAGCAGCTTAGGCTTCAGAGATACCTACGAGCAGTACTTC. Full variable domain (missing parts from reference TRBV7-2 and TRBJ2-7): GAGVSQSPSNKVTEKGKDVELRCDPISGHTALYWYRQSLGQGLEFLIYFQGNSAPDKSGLPSDRFSAERTGGSVSTLTIQRTQQEDSAVYLCASSLGFRDTYEQYFGPGTRLTVT.

This clone was counted between two and nine times. The chain has TRBV2 and TRBJ1-6, with unresolved D. The V and J ends lost 7 bases and 7 bases respectively, with 11 bases between them. This CDR3 comprises 13 residues. Per the germline V gene, CDR1 is SNHLY and CDR2 is FYNNEI. The CDR3 sequence is CASTPLPNSPLHF. The CDR3, as DNA: TGTGCCAGCACTCCGTTACCAAATTCACCCCTCCACTTT.

The chain joins TRBV5-1 to TRBJ2-3; D is possibly TRBD1 or TRBD2 (5 bases each). Trimming cost V 0 bases and J 0 bases, with 14 bases left between them. The CDR3 contains 17 residues. Germline-derived CDR1 and CDR2 are SGHRS and YFSETQ. Here the CDR3 reads CASSLAGWGISTDTQYF. CDR3 nucleotides: TGCGCCAGCAGCTTGGCCGGCTGGGGGATCAGCACAGATACGCAGTATTTT.

The chain links TRBV28 to TRBJ1-5; D uncertain. The CDR3 covers 17 residues. Per germline, CDR1 MDHEN and CDR2 SYDVKM. Trimming removed 4 bases from V and 2 bases from J, with 18 bases in between. CDR3 nucleotide sequence: TGTGCCAGCAGTTCGATAACAGATCAAACGGGCAATCAGCCCCAGCATTTT. Encoded protein: CASSSITDQTGNQPQHF.

The chain links TRBV14 to TRBJ2-2; TRBD2 aligns across 8 bases. In germline, CDR1 is SGHDN, CDR2 FVKESK. The CDR3 has 15 amino acids. J gave up 8 bases and V 2 bases, and 7 bases lay outside the gene matches. CDR3 nucleotide sequence: TGTGCCAGCAGCCAAAGGACTAGCAGGATGGGGGAGCTGTTTTTT. As protein: CASSQRTSRMGELFF. Filled out from reference TRBV14 and TRBJ2-2, the complete variable domain reads EAGVTQFPSHSVIEKGQTVTLRCDPISGHDNLYWYRRVMGKEIKFLLHFVKESKQDESGMPNNRFLAERTGGTYSTLKVQPAELEDSGVYFCASSQRTSRMGELFFGEGSRLTVL.

This clone was observed a handful of times. This chain links TRBV20-1 with TRBJ1-2, with 7 positions matching TRBD1. The CDR3 runs 11 residues. Germline V gene lookup returns CDR1 DFQATT and CDR2 SNEGSKA (reference sequence). In DNA form, the CDR3 reads TGCAGGGCTCGGGACAGCCCGGGCTACACCTTC. This gives the protein CRARDSPGYTF.